The 5 T cell receptor beta chains reported below all come from one sample, sequenced in a study of T-cell memory formation after mild COVID-19. TCRdb reprocessed the 5' RACE reads with MiXCR, giving one entry per CDR3 protein. The sample has about 100,000 distinct CDR3 sequences; around 15% are singletons. The specimen was PBMCs or a T cell subset sorted from them (not recorded which). The receptors come from a man aged 18 to 35 who had mild COVID-19 (a few samples of this study predate the infection). Cell type and time point are not known.

This clonotype has only a few counts. This rearrangement joins TRBV5-5 to TRBJ2-7; no definite D call. Germline V gene lookup returns CDR1 SGHKS and CDR2 YYEKEE (reference sequence). The V end was cut by 4 bases, the J end by 3 bases, with 20 bases between. CDR3 length equals 16 residues. In DNA form, the CDR3 reads TGTGCCAGCAGCGGACCCAGGTTAAATTCGGACTACGAGCAGTACGTC. It translates to CASSGPRLNSDYEQYV.

This clonotype was observed a handful of times. The chain recombines TRBV20-1 with TRBJ2-5; TRBD2 might be the D (6 bases). CDR1 and CDR2 (germline): DFQATT, SNEGSKA (reference sequence). CDR3 length: 16 amino acids. The CDR3 nucleotides read TGCAGCGGCCCTAATTCTGTGGAGGGGAGCATTGGGACCCAGTACTTC. It is translated as CSGPNSVEGSIGTQYF.

This clonotype was counted only a few times. The chain links TRBV4-3 to TRBJ2-7; 14 bases are a match to TRBD2. Germline V gene data show CDR1 as LGHNA and CDR2 as YSLEER. This CDR3 region has 20 residues. Unmatched junction bases numbered 11, after V lost 1 base and J lost 0 bases. For the CDR3, the DNA is TGCGCCAGCAGCCAAGGAGTGGGACTAGCGGGGGAGATCCGCTCCTACGAGCAGTACTTC. It yields the protein CASSQGVGLAGEIRSYEQYF.

This clonotype was recorded a few times. V usage is TRBV14 and J usage is TRBJ2-7; TRBD1 or TRBD2 may be the D gene (5 bases each). Germline CDR1 is SGHDN and CDR2 is FVKESK. This CDR3 region has 14 residues. Trimming left V 4 bases short and J 2 bases short, with 12 bases between. In DNA form, the CDR3 reads TGTGCCAGCAGCCGACGAGGGGTTACCTACGAGCAGTACTTC. Translation gives CASSRRGVTYEQYF.

The chain has TRBV7-9 and TRBJ1-1; possibly TRBD1 for D (6 bases). V gave up 5 bases and J gave up 8 bases, with 12 bases separating them. The germline V gene has CDR1 SEHNR and CDR2 FQNEAQ (reference sequence). This CDR3 spans 12 amino acids. CDR3 region: CASSAIRGEAFF. CDR3 sequence (DNA): TGTGCCAGCAGCGCAATCAGGGGAGAAGCTTTCTTT.